This TCR beta chain is drawn from a study of blood T cell repertoires in COVID-19. Study summary: Whether acute or convalescent, the COVID-19 samples came from the United States, Italy and Spain.

The study assigned cohorts using participant-reported clinical history. Shortly before study entry, within 2 weeks, exposed participants had met a COVID-19 case. Per germline, CDR1 MNHEY and CDR2 SVGEGT. The CDR3 covers 17 residues. The J segment lost 0 bases and the V segment lost 3 bases, leaving 5 bases of the junction unmatched. Repertoires were generated with immunoSEQ multiplex PCR, while TCRdb's copy carries only in-frame clones and drops some. The sample consists of roughly 150,000 clones, approximately 88% of them appearing once. This rearrangement joins TRBV6-2 or TRBV6-3 to TRBJ2-6; TRBD1 matches at 7 bases. The TCR was taken from a man between 65 and 85 years old who had been exposed to COVID-19. The sample comprised PBMCs or T cells enriched from blood (not recorded which). CDR3 in DNA: TGTGCCAGCAGTTATTGGGACAGCTTCTCTGGGGCCAACGTCCTGACTTTC. This translates into CASSYWDSFSGANVLTF.